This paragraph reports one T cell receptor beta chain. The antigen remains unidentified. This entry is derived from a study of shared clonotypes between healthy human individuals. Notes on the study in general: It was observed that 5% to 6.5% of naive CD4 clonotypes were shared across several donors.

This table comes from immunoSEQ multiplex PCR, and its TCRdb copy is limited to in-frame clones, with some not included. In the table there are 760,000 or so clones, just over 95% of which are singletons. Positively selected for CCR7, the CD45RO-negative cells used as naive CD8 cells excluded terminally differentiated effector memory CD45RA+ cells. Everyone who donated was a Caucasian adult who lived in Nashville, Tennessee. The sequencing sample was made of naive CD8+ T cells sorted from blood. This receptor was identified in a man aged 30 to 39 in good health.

The CDR3 loop is CATSGGPLGTAGAYEQYF. As DNA, the CDR3 is TGTGCCACCAGCGGGGGCCCTTTAGGGACGGCGGGAGCCTACGAGCAGTACTTC. The chain carries TRBV15 and TRBJ2-7, with a weak D call TRBD2 (7 bases). The CDR3 length is 18 residues. V lost 5 bases and J 2 bases, leaving 25 bases between the germline ends. Germline-derived CDR1 and CDR2 are LNHNV and YYDKDF (reference sequence).